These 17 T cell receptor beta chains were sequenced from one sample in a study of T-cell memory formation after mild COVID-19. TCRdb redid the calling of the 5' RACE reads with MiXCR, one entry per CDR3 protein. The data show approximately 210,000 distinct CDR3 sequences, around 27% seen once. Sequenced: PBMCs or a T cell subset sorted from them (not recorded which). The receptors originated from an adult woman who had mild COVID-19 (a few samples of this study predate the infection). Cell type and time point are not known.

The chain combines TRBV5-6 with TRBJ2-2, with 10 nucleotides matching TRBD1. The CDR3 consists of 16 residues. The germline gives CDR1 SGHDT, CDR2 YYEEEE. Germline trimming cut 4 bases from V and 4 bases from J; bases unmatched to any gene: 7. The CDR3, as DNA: TGTGCCAGCAGCCAAGACAGGGGGCGAATCACCGGGGAGCTGTTTTTT. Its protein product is CASSQDRGRITGELFF.

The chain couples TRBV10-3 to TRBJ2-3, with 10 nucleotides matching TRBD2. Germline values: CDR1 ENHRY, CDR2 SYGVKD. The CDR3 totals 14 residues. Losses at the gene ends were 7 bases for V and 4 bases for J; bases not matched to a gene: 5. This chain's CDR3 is CAITPGLASDTQYF. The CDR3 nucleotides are TGTGCCATCACCCCGGGACTAGCGTCAGATACGCAGTATTTT.

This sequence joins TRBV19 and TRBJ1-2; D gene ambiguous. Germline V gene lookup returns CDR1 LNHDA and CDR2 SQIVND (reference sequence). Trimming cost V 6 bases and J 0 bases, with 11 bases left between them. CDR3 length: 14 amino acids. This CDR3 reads CASRLGRANYGYTF. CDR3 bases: TGTGCCAGTAGGCTGGGCAGAGCTAACTATGGCTACACCTTC. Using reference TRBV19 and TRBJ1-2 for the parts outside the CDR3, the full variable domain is DGGITQSPKYLFRKEGQNVTLSCEQNLNHDAMYWYRQDPGQGLRLIYYSQIVNDFQKGDIAEGYSVSREKKESFPLTVTSAQKNPTAFYLCASRLGRANYGYTFGSGTRLTVV.

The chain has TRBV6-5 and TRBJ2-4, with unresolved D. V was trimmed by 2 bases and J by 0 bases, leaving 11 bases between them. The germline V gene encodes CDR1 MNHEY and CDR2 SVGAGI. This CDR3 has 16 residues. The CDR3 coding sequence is TGTGCCAGCAGTTACGGTTATGGACGAGCCAAAAACATTCAGTACTTC. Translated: CASSYGYGRAKNIQYF.

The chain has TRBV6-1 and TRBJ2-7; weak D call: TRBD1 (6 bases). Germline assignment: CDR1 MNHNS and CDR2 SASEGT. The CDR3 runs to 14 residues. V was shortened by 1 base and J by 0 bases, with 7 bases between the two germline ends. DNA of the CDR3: TGTGCCAGCAGTGAAGGGACAGTCTCCTACGAGCAGTACTTC. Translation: CASSEGTVSYEQYF.

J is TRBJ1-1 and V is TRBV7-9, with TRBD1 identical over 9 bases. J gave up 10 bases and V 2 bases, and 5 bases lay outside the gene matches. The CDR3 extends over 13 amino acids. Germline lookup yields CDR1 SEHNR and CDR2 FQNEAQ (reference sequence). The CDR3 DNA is TGTGCCAGCAGCTTACCGGGACAGGGAGGAGCTTTCTTT. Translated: CASSLPGQGGAFF.

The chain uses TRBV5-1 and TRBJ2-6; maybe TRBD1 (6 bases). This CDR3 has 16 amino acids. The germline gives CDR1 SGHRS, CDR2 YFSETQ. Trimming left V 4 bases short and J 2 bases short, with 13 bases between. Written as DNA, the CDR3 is TGCGCCAGCAGCCAAGCAACAGGGACTGGGGCCAACGTCCTGACTTTC. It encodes CASSQATGTGANVLTF.

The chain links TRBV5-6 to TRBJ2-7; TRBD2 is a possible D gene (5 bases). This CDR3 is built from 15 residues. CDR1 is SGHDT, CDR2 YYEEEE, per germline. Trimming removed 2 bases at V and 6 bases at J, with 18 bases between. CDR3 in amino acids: CASSFVRGGAGEQYF. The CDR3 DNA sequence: TGTGCCAGCAGCTTTGTTCGGGGTGGAGCAGGCGAGCAGTACTTC.

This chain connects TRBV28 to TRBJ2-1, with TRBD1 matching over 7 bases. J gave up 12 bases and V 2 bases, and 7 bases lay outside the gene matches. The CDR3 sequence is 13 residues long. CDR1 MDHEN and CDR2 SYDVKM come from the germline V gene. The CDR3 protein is CASSLPDRRPQFF. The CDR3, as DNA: TGTGCCAGCAGTTTACCGGACAGGCGTCCGCAGTTCTTC.

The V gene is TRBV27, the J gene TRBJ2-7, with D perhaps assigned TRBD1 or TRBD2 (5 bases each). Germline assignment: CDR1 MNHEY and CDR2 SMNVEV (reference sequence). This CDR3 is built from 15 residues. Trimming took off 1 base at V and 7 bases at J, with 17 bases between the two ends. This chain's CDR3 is CASSLLAQGVREQYF. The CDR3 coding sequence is TGTGCCAGCAGTTTATTGGCCCAGGGAGTTCGGGAGCAGTACTTC.

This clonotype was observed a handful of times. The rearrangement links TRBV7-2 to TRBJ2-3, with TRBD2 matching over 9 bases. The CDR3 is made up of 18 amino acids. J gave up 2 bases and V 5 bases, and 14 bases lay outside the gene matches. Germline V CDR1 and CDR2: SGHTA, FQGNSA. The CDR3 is CASSASGGTSKSTDTQYF. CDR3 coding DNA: TGTGCCAGCAGCGCCTCCGGGGGGACTAGCAAATCCACAGATACGCAGTATTTT. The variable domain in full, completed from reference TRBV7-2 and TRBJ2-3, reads GAGVSQSPSNKVTEKGKDVELRCDPISGHTALYWYRQSLGQGLEFLIYFQGNSAPDKSGLPSDRFSAERTGGSVSTLTIQRTQQEDSAVYLCASSASGGTSKSTDTQYFGPGTRLTVL.

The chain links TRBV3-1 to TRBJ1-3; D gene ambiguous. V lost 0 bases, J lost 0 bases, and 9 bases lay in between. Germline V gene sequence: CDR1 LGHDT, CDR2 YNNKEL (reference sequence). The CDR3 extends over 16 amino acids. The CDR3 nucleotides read TGTGCCAGCAGCCAAGACATGGCTTCCTCTGGAAACACCATATATTTT. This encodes CASSQDMASSGNTIYF.

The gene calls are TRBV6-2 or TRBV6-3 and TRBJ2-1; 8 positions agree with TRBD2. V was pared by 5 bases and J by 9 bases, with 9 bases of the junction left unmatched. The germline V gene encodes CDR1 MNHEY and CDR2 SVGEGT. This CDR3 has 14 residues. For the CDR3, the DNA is TGTGCCAGCAGTCCAGCGGGGGCGGGGGTTGAGCAGTTCTTC. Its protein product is CASSPAGAGVEQFF.

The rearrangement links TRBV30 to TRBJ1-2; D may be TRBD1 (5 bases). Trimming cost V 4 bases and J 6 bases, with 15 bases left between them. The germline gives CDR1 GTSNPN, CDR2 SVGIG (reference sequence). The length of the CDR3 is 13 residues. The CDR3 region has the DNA TGTGCCTGGACCGGGGGGGTCAGTGATGGCTACACCTTC. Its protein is CAWTGGVSDGYTF.

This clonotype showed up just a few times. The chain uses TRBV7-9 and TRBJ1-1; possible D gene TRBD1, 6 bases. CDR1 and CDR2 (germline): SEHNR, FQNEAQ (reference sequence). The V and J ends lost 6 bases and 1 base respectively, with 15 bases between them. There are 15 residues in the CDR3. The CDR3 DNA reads TGTGCCAGCAGTTCCACAGGGAGGAGGAACACTGAAGCTTTCTTT. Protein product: CASSSTGRRNTEAFF.

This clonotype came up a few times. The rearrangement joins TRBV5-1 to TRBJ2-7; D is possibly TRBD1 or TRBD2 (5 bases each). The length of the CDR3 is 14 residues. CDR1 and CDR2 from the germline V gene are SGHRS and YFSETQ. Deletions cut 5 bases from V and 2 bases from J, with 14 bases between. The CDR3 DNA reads TGCGCCAGCAGGGGAGCCCAAGGGGCCTACGAGCAGTACTTC. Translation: CASRGAQGAYEQYF.

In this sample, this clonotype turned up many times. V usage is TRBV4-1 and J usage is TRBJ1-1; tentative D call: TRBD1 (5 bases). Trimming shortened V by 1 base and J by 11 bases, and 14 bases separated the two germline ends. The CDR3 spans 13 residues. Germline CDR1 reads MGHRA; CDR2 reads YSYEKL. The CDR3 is CASSQGGGTVAFF. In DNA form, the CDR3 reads TGCGCCAGCAGCCAAGGGGGGGGAACGGTGGCTTTCTTT.